A single sample is the source of the 8 T cell receptor beta chains below, sequenced in a study of cytomegalovirus exposure and HLA in healthy donors. Primers for the PCR totalled 60 Vbeta and 13 Jbeta. Method: immunoSEQ multiplex PCR; TCRdb's copy keeps in-frame clones and lacks some. The sample yields approximately 160,000 clones, approximately 81% seen once. Sequenced: PBMCs. The receptors stem from a man aged 45-65 years in good health and CMV-seropositive.

This clone was observed once. V and J are TRBV7-2 and TRBJ1-2; no reliable D call. The CDR3 is 15 residues long. V gave up 6 bases and J gave up 7 bases, with 21 bases separating them. Germline lookup yields CDR1 SGHTA and CDR2 FQGNSA. The CDR3 nucleotides are TGTGCCAGCAGTTCGGCGGGGAGGGTTCATATTGGCTACACCTTC. This sequence encodes CASSSAGRVHIGYTF.

The chain carries TRBV4-3 and TRBJ2-7; the match to TRBD1 covers 10 bases. Losses at the gene ends were 3 bases for V and 5 bases for J; bases not matched to a gene: 10. The CDR3 extends over 16 amino acids. Germline V lookup: CDR1 LGHNA, CDR2 YSLEER. CDR3 residues: CASSQVPGQGSHEQYF. CDR3 nucleotide sequence: TGCGCCAGCAGCCAGGTGCCGGGACAGGGGTCCCACGAGCAGTACTTC.

V usage is TRBV7-9 and J usage is TRBJ2-1; D call uncertain. The CDR3 contains 12 residues. Trimming took 2 bases from V and 10 from J, leaving 9 bases between them. Germline V gene sequence: CDR1 SEHNR, CDR2 FQNEAQ (reference sequence). This chain's CDR3 is CASSLSRPEQFF. For the CDR3, the DNA is TGTGCCAGCAGCTTAAGCAGGCCAGAGCAGTTCTTC.

The chain has TRBV28 and TRBJ2-7, with no clear D. CDR1 is MDHEN, CDR2 SYDVKM, per germline. This CDR3 contains 15 residues. Between the trimmed V and J ends, which lost 0 bases and 5 bases, there was a span of 14 bases. The CDR3 region is CASSLWARSRDEQYF. The CDR3 DNA sequence: TGTGCCAGCAGTTTATGGGCCCGGTCTCGGGACGAGCAGTACTTC.

The chain recombines TRBV2 with TRBJ1-1; D not certain. The CDR3 loop spans 12 amino acids. Germline V gene lookup returns CDR1 SNHLY and CDR2 FYNNEI. Trimming shortened V by 5 bases and J by 1 base, and 5 bases separated the two germline ends. The CDR3 DNA sequence: TGTGCCAGCAGTACTCGGAACACTGAAGCTTTCTTT. It is translated as CASSTRNTEAFF. Drawing the rest from reference TRBV2 and TRBJ1-1, the complete variable domain is EPEVTQTPSHQVTQMGQEVILRCVPISNHLYFYWYRQILGQKVEFLVSFYNNEISEKSEIFDDQFSVERPDGSNFTLKIRSTKLEDSAMYFCASSTRNTEAFFGQGTRLTVV.

The gene calls are TRBV5-1 and TRBJ2-1; 10 bases agree with TRBD2. Germline CDR1 reads SGHRS; CDR2 reads YFSETQ. V lost 3 bases to trimming and J lost 9 bases; unmatched junction nucleotides: 15. The CDR3 is 17 amino acids. As DNA, the CDR3 is TGCGCCAGCAGCTCCACAGCTCAAGCGGGAGGGCGCGGTGAGCAGTTCTTC. The encoded protein is CASSSTAQAGGRGEQFF.

The rearrangement joins TRBV18 to TRBJ1-2; D is unclear. CDR1 KGHSH and CDR2 LQKENI come from the germline V gene. This CDR3 comprises 11 residues. V was cut by 3 bases and J by 6 bases, with 5 bases left in between. CDR3: CASSPLDGYTF. The CDR3 region has the DNA TGTGCCAGCTCACCCCTCGATGGCTACACCTTC.

The genes are TRBV7-2 and TRBJ1-2; tentative D call: TRBD1 (6 bases). Trimming pared 5 bases from V and 2 bases from J, leaving 15 bases between. The CDR3 sequence is 15 residues long. Germline CDR1 SGHTA, CDR2 FQGNSA. CDR3 coding DNA: TGTGCCAGCAGCCCGGGGTACAGGGCGAACTATGGCTACACCTTC. Protein: CASSPGYRANYGYTF.